This TCR beta chain was captured by sequencing in a study of blood T cell repertoires in COVID-19. The wider study: Sites in the United States, Italy and Spain provided acute and convalescent COVID-19 samples. T cells, B-cell-depleted T cells, or PBMCs supplied cDNA or gDNA.

Original analysis: Estimation of nucleated cell counts was performed using reference gene primer amplification. The protocol was immunoSEQ multiplex PCR, while the TCRdb copy is restricted to in-frame clones and leaves out a portion. D and trimming come from the DNA, and the V and J calls and clone size come from that table. The table includes 140,000 to 150,000 clones, 65% to 90% detected once. CDR1 and CDR2 (germline): SGHRS, YFSETQ. This CDR3 has 16 residues. V lost 4 bases and J lost 4; bases outside the gene matches: 7. This chain links TRBV5-1 with TRBJ2-2; TRBD2 matches at 10 bases. The sequence came from a man aged 55 to 70 with active or convalescent COVID-19. Sequencing input: peripheral blood. The CDR3 loop reads CASSQGLAVSTGELFF. CDR3 nucleotides: TGCGCCAGCAGCCAAGGACTAGCGGTTTCCACCGGGGAGCTGTTTTTT.